This is a list of T cell receptor beta chains from one sample in a study of T cell responses to AZD1222 COVID-19 vaccine. Clones were sequenced by immunoSEQ multiplex PCR, and TCRdb holds only the in-frame ones, with some missing. The table includes under 200,000 clones, around 93% detected once. The sequencing here drew on peripheral blood, taken on day 0 of AZD1222 vaccination. These receptors all stem from an adult in good health. The CDR3 runs from the conserved cysteine through the conserved F or W. Each record gives: J gene, V gene, CDR3 protein.

>TRBJ2-2|TRBV6-6
CASSWDSGSGELFF
>TRBJ2-5|TRBV12-3/TRBV12-4
CASSLSFGMPYF
>TRBJ1-5|TRBV10-1
CASSVGQGVPSNQPQHF
>TRBJ1-2|TRBV29-1
CSARGSNYGYTF
>TRBJ1-6|TRBV7-3
CASSLMQGRYSPLHF
>TRBJ2-5|TRBV6-5
CASGRGFGGSQYF
>TRBJ2-3|TRBV9
CASSAGGRSTDTQYF
>TRBJ1-2|TRBV29-1
CSLLEVNYGYTF
>TRBJ1-1|TRBV5-5
CASSSDATQNTEAFF
>TRBJ1-1|TRBV4-2
CASSQDQGQKRAFF
>TRBJ1-6|TRBV7-9
CASSLGSGSYNSPLHF
>TRBJ2-1|TRBV20-1
CSARLTNEQFF
>TRBJ1-6|TRBV28
CASMVPGVVNSPLHF
>TRBJ2-7|TRBV27
CASSLRAAPSYEQYF
>TRBJ2-1|TRBV7-3
CASSSEASGSSYNEQFF
>TRBJ2-3|TRBV10-3
CAIRGDRGTDTQYF
>TRBJ1-5|TRBV6-7
CASSYWRGSRGSQPQHF
>TRBJ2-2|TRBV28
CARSGGGLGELFF
>TRBJ1-1|TRBV5-1
CASSLEQGATEAFF
>TRBJ1-3|TRBV19
CASSMLSEGNTIYF
>TRBJ2-1|TRBV7-3
CASSLTQTGRQFF
>TRBJ1-4|TRBV29-1
CSVGTGVEKLFF
>TRBJ2-2|TRBV14
CASSQGVALRTTTNTGELFF
>TRBJ2-3|TRBV10-3
CAISESGSSTDTQYF
>TRBJ2-3|TRBV23-1
CASSQDEDGPGPGTDTQYF
>TRBJ2-7|TRBV27
CASTWGEQYF
>TRBJ1-3|TRBV28
CASSLLLGGTGNTIYF
>TRBJ1-2|TRBV7-9
CASSLGPLLRLANYGYTF
>TRBJ2-2|TRBV5-1
CASTSGTSGRVTGELFF